This TCR beta chain is drawn from a study of T cells after yellow fever vaccination. Study-wide background: Preparation of fractions with low cell numbers was performed using SMART-Seq v4 Ultra Low Input. Study-wide findings and caveats: Reappearance after the booster was observed for most primary-vaccination clones (roughly 97% CD4, about 90% CD8). Compared with primary, the secondary response was weaker and peaked at day 5, not 15.

The 5'RACE template-switching step produced TCR cDNA and added a universal primer site and UMIs. Each CDR3 protein gets one entry after TCRdb re-called the 5' RACE reads with MiXCR. The sample has some 300,000 distinct CDR3 sequences, roughly 8.4% seen once. This clonotype was observed a few times. Its target is not known. The TCR was taken from a man aged 18 to 30 who received the YFV17D yellow fever vaccine. The material was PBMCs, obtained around 45 days after the first yellow fever vaccination.

CDR3 nucleotide sequence: TGTGCCAGCAGCCCGTCCGCGGCCGCGGGCACCGGGGAGCTGTTTTTT. Protein sequence: CASSPSAAAGTGELFF. This chain joins TRBV7-2 and TRBJ2-2, with a weak D call TRBD2 (5 bases). The CDR3 is 16 residues long. The germline V and J ends were trimmed by 5 bases and 4 bases, with 17 bases remaining between them. From germline, CDR1 is SGHTA and CDR2 FQGNSA.